This T cell receptor beta chain was recorded in a study of T cell repertoires in cytomegalovirus infection. Study-level background: CMV infection plus the matching HLA type was flagged by public TCR beta signatures.

V lost 8 bases, J lost 2 bases, and 7 bases stayed unmatched. From germline, CDR1 is LNHDA and CDR2 SQIVND (reference sequence). This CDR3 is 15 amino acids long. TCRdb analysed the reads with MiXCR anew, one entry per CDR3 protein. The sample has around 530,000 distinct CDR3 sequences, about 30% seen once; the top ten hold roughly 13%. This clonotype was found a few times. The V call is TRBV19, the J call TRBJ2-2, with TRBD2 matching over 8 bases. This clonotype was sampled from a human donor in good health (CMV status not recorded). Some clones in this sample may be carry-over from other donors' samples. The sample taken for sequencing was PBMCs. For the CDR3, the DNA is TGTGCCAGTGGGGGGCGGGGGGCCAACACCGGGGAGCTGTTTTTT. This translates into CASGGRGANTGELFF.